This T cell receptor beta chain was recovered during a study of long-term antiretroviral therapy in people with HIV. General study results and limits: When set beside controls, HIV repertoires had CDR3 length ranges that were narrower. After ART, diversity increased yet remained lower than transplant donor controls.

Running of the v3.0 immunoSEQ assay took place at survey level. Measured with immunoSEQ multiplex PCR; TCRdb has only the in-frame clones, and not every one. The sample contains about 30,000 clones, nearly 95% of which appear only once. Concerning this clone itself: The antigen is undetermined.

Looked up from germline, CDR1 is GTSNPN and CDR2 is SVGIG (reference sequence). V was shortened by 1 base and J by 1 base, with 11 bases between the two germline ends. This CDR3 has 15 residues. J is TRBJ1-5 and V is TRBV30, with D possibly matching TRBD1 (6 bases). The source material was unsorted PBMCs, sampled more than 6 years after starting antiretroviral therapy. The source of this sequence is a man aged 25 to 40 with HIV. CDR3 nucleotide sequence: TGTGCCTGGAGTGCGGGGGACAACAGCAATCAGCCCCAGCATTTT. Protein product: CAWSAGDNSNQPQHF.